This record covers a single TCR beta chain. Its antigen is still unknown. The data are from a study of beta chain features in type 1 diabetes. The investigators reverse transcribed all of the isolated RNA, so they sequenced expressed TCRB transcripts. TCRdb's copy holds only in-frame clones and misses some; the assay was immunoSEQ multiplex PCR. The sample holds 250,000 to 350,000 clones; more than 9.5% are singletons and the top ten take 0.015%. General study findings and limits: Within the patient group, naive, central memory and Treg TCRB repertoires appeared more similar to each other than within healthy donors. Any role of HLA type in TCRB rearrangement remained unresolved here.

V gave up 9 bases and J gave up 1 base, with 18 bases separating them. The CDR3 spans 15 residues. The germline CDR1 and CDR2 sequences are MDHEN and SYDVKM. This rearrangement joins TRBV28 to TRBJ1-1; perhaps TRBD1 as D (6 bases). The sample was naive CD4+ T cells from blood. The clonotype originates from a woman in her twenties or thirties in good health. The CDR3 sequence: CASLRGRPSNTEAFF. The CDR3 DNA is TGTGCCAGTCTCAGGGGACGGCCTTCGAACACTGAAGCTTTCTTT. The full variable domain, completed using reference TRBV28 and TRBJ1-1, is DVKVTQSSRYLVKRTGEKVFLECVQDMDHENMFWYRQDPGLGLRLIYFSYDVKMKEKGDIPEGYSVSREKKERFSLILESASTNQTSMYLCASLRGRPSNTEAFFGQGTRLTVV.